Below, 16 T cell receptor beta chains from the same sample are listed, as sequenced in a study of control samples from healthy donors and cancer patients. The method was immunoSEQ multiplex PCR; TCRdb's version includes in-frame clones alone and lacks a portion of them. The sample consists of some 74,000 clones, about 95% of them appearing once. Sample: blood. These receptors were collected from a woman aged 25 to 45 in good health.

This chain links TRBV30 with TRBJ1-2, with 7 bases matching TRBD1. The J segment lost 4 bases and the V segment lost 6 bases, leaving 8 bases of the junction unmatched. Germline CDR1 GTSNPN, CDR2 SVGIG (reference sequence). This CDR3 has 13 residues. The CDR3 bases are TGTGCCTGTCCGGGACAGTCTTTCTATGGCTACACCTTC. It is translated as CACPGQSFYGYTF.

The chain carries TRBV7-6 and TRBJ2-1; 7 bases match TRBD1. CDR3 length: 15 residues. V dropped 2 bases and J dropped 6; count of bases not matched to a gene: 7. Germline assignment: CDR1 SGHVS and CDR2 FNYEAQ. CDR3 sequence: CASSLLGTEFNEQFF. DNA for the CDR3: TGTGCCAGCAGCTTACTAGGGACAGAATTCAATGAGCAGTTCTTC. Complete variable domain (other parts from reference TRBV7-6 and TRBJ2-1): GAGVSQSPRYKVTKRGQDVALRCDPISGHVSLYWYRQALGQGPEFLTYFNYEAQQDKSGLPNDRFSAERPEGSISTLTIQRTEQRDSAMYRCASSLLGTEFNEQFFGPGTRLTVL.

V usage is TRBV12-5 and J usage is TRBJ1-2, with a possible D match to TRBD1 (5 bases). Germline CDR1 LGHNT, CDR2 FRNRAP. V lost 0 bases, J lost 3 bases, and 23 bases lay in between. The CDR3 runs 19 residues. CDR3 loop: CASGLVSSNRREPHYGYTF. CDR3 bases: TGTGCTAGTGGTTTGGTATCATCAAACAGGCGCGAGCCACACTATGGCTACACCTTC.

CDR3 region: CASSEELREKLFF. CDR3 in DNA: TGCGCCAGCAGCGAGGAACTGAGGGAAAAACTGTTTTTT. The chain is built from TRBV5-1 and TRBJ1-4; D is unresolved. Trimming removed 4 bases from V and 8 bases from J, with 12 bases in between. The CDR3 has 13 residues. Germline V gene data show CDR1 as SGHRS and CDR2 as YFSETQ.

This clone showed up just once. V and J are TRBV7-8 and TRBJ1-5; TRBD1 is a possible D gene (5 bases). With 5 bases removed from V and 0 bases from J, the gap between germline ends came to 11 bases. The CDR3 has 15 residues. Germline lookup yields CDR1 SGHVS and CDR2 FQNEAQ. The CDR3 reads CASSPGGGSNQPQHF. The CDR3 DNA sequence: TGTGCCAGCAGCCCCGGCGGGGGTAGCAATCAGCCCCAGCATTTT.

This chain joins TRBV30 and TRBJ1-6; D is possibly TRBD1 (5 bases). This CDR3 has 13 amino acids. Trimming took off 0 bases at V and 7 bases at J, with 7 bases between the two ends. Germline V gene data show CDR1 as GTSNPN and CDR2 as SVGIG (reference sequence). The CDR3 DNA is TGTGCCTGGAGTGTAGACAGCAATTCACCCCTCCACTTT. Translation gives CAWSVDSNSPLHF.

V usage is TRBV30 and J usage is TRBJ2-3, with 9 bases that match TRBD2. V lost 2 bases, J lost 3 bases, and 12 bases stayed unmatched. The CDR3 has 17 amino acids. Germline CDR1 GTSNPN, CDR2 SVGIG (reference sequence). CDR3 coding DNA: TGTGCCTGGAGTCACTCTACCAGCGGGGGGCTTACAGATACGCAGTATTTT. Amino acid sequence: CAWSHSTSGGLTDTQYF. The full variable domain, completed using reference TRBV30 and TRBJ2-3, is SQTIHQWPATLVQPVGSPLSLECTVEGTSNPNLYWYRQAAGRGLQLLFYSVGIGQISSEVPQNLSASRPQDRQFILSSKKLLLSDSGFYLCAWSHSTSGGLTDTQYFGPGTRLTVL.

The chain uses TRBV5-1 and TRBJ2-3; 12 positions agree with TRBD2. With V trimmed by 6 bases and J by 0 bases, 5 bases remained unmatched. Germline V gene sequence: CDR1 SGHRS, CDR2 YFSETQ. This CDR3 is built from 16 residues. This CDR3 reads CASTLAGGPSTDTQYF. Written as DNA, the CDR3 is TGCGCCAGCACCCTAGCGGGGGGGCCGAGCACAGATACGCAGTATTTT.

This clone has just one count. This chain links TRBV28 with TRBJ1-3; 7 bases match TRBD1. CDR1 is MDHEN and CDR2 is SYDVKM in the germline V gene. This CDR3 has 12 residues. The V gene end was trimmed by 10 bases and the J gene end by 4 bases; junction bases not matched to a gene: 4. The DNA of the CDR3 is TGTGCCACCCTGACAGGGGGAAACACCATATATTTT. Its protein is CATLTGGNTIYF.

In nucleotides, the CDR3 is TGTGCCAGCAGCCAAGATGTTCGGACAGGTTATGGCTACACCTTC. This codes for CASSQDVRTGYGYTF. This chain joins TRBV14 and TRBJ1-2; 7 nucleotides agree with TRBD1. The CDR3 loop spans 15 amino acids. Per germline, CDR1 SGHDN and CDR2 FVKESK. Losses at the gene ends were 0 bases for V and 5 bases for J; bases not matched to a gene: 6.

The gene calls are TRBV20-1 and TRBJ1-3, with D maybe TRBD1 (6 bases). The germline CDR1 and CDR2 sequences are DFQATT and SNEGSKA (reference sequence). The V gene lost 3 bases and the J gene lost 3 bases, with 12 bases spanning the gap. This CDR3 has 14 residues. CDR3 in DNA: TGCAGTGCTAGTCTGGGGGGCAATGGAAACACCATATATTTT. Protein: CSASLGGNGNTIYF.

Here the CDR3 reads CASKSYQGAGRLPAEAFF. CDR3 DNA sequence: TGTGCCAGCAAGTCCTATCAGGGGGCAGGTCGGTTGCCGGCTGAAGCTTTCTTT. The chain is built from TRBV14 and TRBJ1-1; the match to TRBD1 covers 8 bases. Germline CDR1 SGHDN, CDR2 FVKESK. The V gene end was trimmed by 7 bases and the J gene end by 6 bases; junction bases not matched to a gene: 22. The CDR3 sequence is 18 residues long.

This clone was recorded a few times. Different DNA sequences within this sample yield the same CDR3. The genes are TRBV2 and TRBJ2-1; D perhaps matches TRBD1 (5 bases). This CDR3 has 14 amino acids. Trimming took 4 bases from V and 4 from J, leaving 11 bases between them. Per the germline V gene, CDR1 is SNHLY and CDR2 is FYNNEI. The chain's CDR3 is CASSGTGPYNEQFF. The CDR3 region has the DNA TGTGCCAGCAGTGGCACAGGCCCTTACAATGAGCAGTTCTTC.

The chain carries TRBV5-1 and TRBJ2-2, with 7 nucleotides matching TRBD2. The trim removed 4 bases at V and 2 bases at J, leaving 5 bases unmatched. CDR3 length equals 15 residues. CDR1 SGHRS and CDR2 YFSETQ come from the germline V gene. The CDR3 spells CASSGGGTNTGELFF. The CDR3 bases are TGCGCCAGCAGCGGCGGGGGAACCAACACCGGGGAGCTGTTTTTT.

This chain uses TRBV27 with TRBJ1-6; D possibly corresponds to TRBD1 (6 bases). The V gene lost 7 bases and the J gene lost 7 bases, with 11 bases spanning the gap. Germline V CDR1 and CDR2: MNHEY, SMNVEV (reference sequence). The CDR3 is made up of 13 amino acids. Here the CDR3 reads CASTRTENSPLHF. The CDR3 nucleotides read TGTGCCAGCACGCGGACAGAGAATTCACCCCTCCACTTT.

This clone showed up just a few times. The rearrangement joins TRBV5-1 to TRBJ1-1; 11 nucleotides agree with TRBD1. Trimming at V came to 5 bases and at J to 1 base, leaving 10 bases not matched to a gene. There are 17 residues in the CDR3. Germline CDR1 is SGHRS and CDR2 is YFSETQ. The CDR3 sequence is CASRAGDRGFGNTEAFF. The CDR3 DNA is TGCGCCAGCAGGGCAGGGGACAGGGGGTTTGGGAACACTGAAGCTTTCTTT. Full variable domain (outside the CDR3, taken from reference TRBV5-1 and TRBJ1-1): KAGVTQTPRYLIKTRGQQVTLSCSPISGHRSVSWYQQTPGQGLQFLFEYFSETQRNKGNFPGRFSGRQFSNSRSEMNVSTLELGDSALYLCASRAGDRGFGNTEAFFGQGTRLTVV.